A selection of T cell receptor beta chains follows, all from one sample in a study of blood T cell repertoires in COVID-19. This table comes from immunoSEQ multiplex PCR, and its TCRdb copy is limited to in-frame clones, with some not included. This repertoire shows 75,000 to 100,000 clones, 87% found once; its top ten account for 15%. Sequenced material: peripheral blood. The receptors were gathered from a human donor in a cohort sampled during active COVID-19. CDR3s include the opening cysteine and the closing phenylalanine or tryptophan. The D gene is left open where the match is weak. Not every row has a clone size; where given, it reads once, few, many or a size class.

size | J | V | D | DNA | CDR3
- | TRBJ2-7 | TRBV9 | - | TGTGCCAGCAGCGTAGATGTAGGGGCGCCCTACGAGCAGTACTTC | CASSVDVGAPYEQYF
- | TRBJ1-4 | TRBV6-1 | TRBD1 | TGTGCCAGCAGTGGAGGCCTCTCGGACAGGTATAGGGAAAAACTGTTTTTT | CASSGGLSDRYREKLFF
once | TRBJ2-5 | TRBV12-3/TRBV12-4 | - | TGTGCCAGCACGGCGGGGCAAGAGACCCAGTACTTC | CASTAGQETQYF
- | TRBJ2-2 | TRBV7-2 | TRBD1 | TGTGCCAGCAGCTTGCTCGGGACAGCGAACACCGGGGAGCTGTTTTTT | CASSLLGTANTGELFF
- | TRBJ2-2 | TRBV9 | - | TGTGCCAGCAGCGTAGCGGGGAGCCGGGGGGCCGACACCGGGGAGCTGTTTTTT | CASSVAGSRGADTGELFF
- | TRBJ2-1 | TRBV30 | - | TGTGCCTGGACTGACAAGGGGCTCAGTGAGCAGTTCTTC | CAWTDKGLSEQFF
- | TRBJ2-3 | TRBV16 | - | TGTGCCAGCAGCCCAGGGACAGATACGCAGTATTTT | CASSPGTDTQYF
- | TRBJ1-1 | TRBV7-8 | - | TGTGCCAGCCTCAGGGGAGAGGGCACTGAAGCTTTCTTT | CASLRGEGTEAFF
- | TRBJ1-5 | TRBV6-7 | TRBD1 | TGTGCCAGCAGTTACCTTCCTGACAGGGGCAATCAGCCCCAGCATTTT | CASSYLPDRGNQPQHF
- | TRBJ1-2 | TRBV20-1 | - | TGCAGTGCTAGTGGGGGGGGCTGGGTCTATGGCTACACCTTC | CSASGGGWVYGYTF
- | TRBJ1-5 | TRBV12-3/TRBV12-4 | TRBD1 | TGTGCCAGCAGTCTACAGGGGGGCCAGCCCCAGCATTTT | CASSLQGGQPQHF
once | TRBJ2-7 | TRBV7-2 | TRBD2 | TGTGCCAGCAGCTCGGCGGGACTAGCGGGCCTCTACGAGCAGTACTTC | CASSSAGLAGLYEQYF
- | TRBJ1-3 | TRBV5-4 | - | TGTGCCAGCAGCCGTTATGTAGAGTCTGGAAACACCATATATTTT | CASSRYVESGNTIYF
- | TRBJ1-2 | TRBV7-3 | TRBD1 | TGTGCCCGTCAACCTCGGACAGGCCCCTTCTACACCTTC | CARQPRTGPFYTF
- | TRBJ1-5 | TRBV7-8 | - | TGTGCCAGCAGCTTAGACAGGGTTAATCTCCCCCAGCATTTT | CASSLDRVNLPQHF
- | TRBJ1-3 | TRBV7-2 | - | TGTGCCAGCAGCTTAGACAGGGCCACCATATATTTT | CASSLDRATIYF
few | TRBJ2-1 | TRBV10-3 | - | TGTGCCATCAGTGTAAACAGCAATGAGCAGTTCTTC | CAISVNSNEQFF
- | TRBJ2-1 | TRBV5-6 | TRBD2 | TGTGCCAGCGACGACAGGGTTACTAGCGGGAGACCTCACGATGAGCAGTTCTTC | CASDDRVTSGRPHDEQFF
- | TRBJ2-3 | TRBV7-6 | TRBD2 | TGTGCCAGCAGCGAGGGACTACCGGGTACCACAGATACGCAGTATTTT | CASSEGLPGTTDTQYF
- | TRBJ2-2 | TRBV19 | - | TGTGCCAGTAGTATAGCGGGAGTCCTCAACACCGGGGAGCTGTTTTTT | CASSIAGVLNTGELFF
- | TRBJ2-5 | TRBV7-9 | TRBD2 | TGTGCCAGCAGCCACATGAAAACGCTAGCGGGAGGGATGGAGACCCAGTACTTC | CASSHMKTLAGGMETQYF
- | TRBJ2-1 | TRBV25-1 | - | TGTGCCAGCAGTGAATACAGGGTGGATGAGCAGTTCTTC | CASSEYRVDEQFF
- | TRBJ2-1 | TRBV4-1 | TRBD2 | TGCGCCAGCAGCCGCCGGGGCGGGGGACTAGCGGGAGGACGGGCACCCAATGAGCAGTTCTTC | CASSRRGGGLAGGRAPNEQFF
- | TRBJ2-3 | TRBV13 | TRBD1 | TGTGCCAGCAGCTTAGGGACAGGGGCCACAGATACGCAGTATTTT | CASSLGTGATDTQYF
- | TRBJ1-5 | TRBV28 | - | TGTGCCAGCAGTTTAGTACAGAATCAGCCCCAGCATTTT | CASSLVQNQPQHF
- | TRBJ1-1 | TRBV18 | - | TGTGCCAGCTCACCACCGTCGGTGAACACTGAAGCTTTCTTT | CASSPPSVNTEAFF
- | TRBJ1-5 | TRBV2 | TRBD1 | TGTGCCAGCAGGGATACAGGGGGCGCTCAGCCCCAGCATTTT | CASRDTGGAQPQHF
- | TRBJ1-2 | TRBV7-2 | - | TGTGCCAGCAGCTTAGCGGGGACTCCTACTTGGGGCTACACCTTC | CASSLAGTPTWGYTF
- | TRBJ2-7 | TRBV3-1/TRBV3-2 | - | TGTGCCAGCAGCCAAGATACCAGGGACTACGAGCAGTACTTC | CASSQDTRDYEQYF
- | TRBJ2-3 | TRBV6-1 | - | TGTGCCAGCAGTGAAGCGCTGGCTAGGGGAAGAGATACGCAGTATTTT | CASSEALARGRDTQYF
- | TRBJ1-1 | TRBV25-1 | TRBD1 | TGTGCCACTGGGACAGTTGGGAGCACTGAAGCTTTCTTT | CATGTVGSTEAFF
- | TRBJ2-3 | TRBV11-3 | TRBD2 | TGTGCCAGCAGCTCAAAAGCGGGGGGGCCCACAGATACGCAGTATTTT | CASSSKAGGPTDTQYF
- | TRBJ2-2 | TRBV5-4 | TRBD2 | TGTGCCAGCACCCTAGCGGGGAGGGACACCGGGGAGCTGTTTTTT | CASTLAGRDTGELFF
- | TRBJ1-1 | TRBV18 | - | TGTGCCAGCTCATCGGGCGAGGGATTCACTGAAGCTTTCTTT | CASSSGEGFTEAFF
once | TRBJ1-1 | TRBV6-6 | - | TGTGCCAGCAGTACGGGACACACCAACACTGAAGCTTTCTTT | CASSTGHTNTEAFF
- | TRBJ1-2 | TRBV19 | - | TGTGCCAGTAGTATTTGGGGCAATACTAACTATGGCTACACCTTC | CASSIWGNTNYGYTF
- | TRBJ1-3 | TRBV10-3 | TRBD1 | TGTGCCATCAGTGAGTCGAATGCCGGACAGGGGGCAAACACCATATATTTT | CAISESNAGQGANTIYF
- | TRBJ1-2 | TRBV5-6 | TRBD1 | TGTGCCAGCAGCTTCGCGGGACAGAATCGTGGCTACACCTTC | CASSFAGQNRGYTF
- | TRBJ2-3 | TRBV6-4 | TRBD2 | TGTGCCAGCAGTGAGGTAACTAGCGGTACGCAGTATTTT | CASSEVTSGTQYF
once | TRBJ1-1 | TRBV6-5 | TRBD1 | TGTGCCAGCAGTTACTCCGGACAGGGGCTGGACACTGAAGCTTTCTTT | CASSYSGQGLDTEAFF
- | TRBJ2-1 | TRBV7-6 | - | TGTGCCAGCAGCTTAGGAAGTCCGAGCTCCTACAATGAGCAGTTCTTC | CASSLGSPSSYNEQFF
- | TRBJ1-2 | TRBV23-1 | TRBD1 | TGCGCCAGCAGTCCACCGGGACAGGGGGCGCTGGCTAACTATGGCTACACCTTC | CASSPPGQGALANYGYTF
- | TRBJ2-1 | TRBV19 | TRBD2 | TGTGCCAGTAGTATATCGGGACTAGGGCAGGGTGAGCAGTTCTTC | CASSISGLGQGEQFF
- | TRBJ2-7 | TRBV6-5 | - | TGTGCCAGCAGTTCGTTTAGGGGGGGGCCCTCCTACGAGCAGTACTTC | CASSSFRGGPSYEQYF
few | TRBJ2-1 | TRBV5-4 | - | TGTGCCAGCAGCTTGGTTATTGGGATCAGGGATGAGCAGTTCTTC | CASSLVIGIRDEQFF
- | TRBJ1-2 | TRBV28 | - | TGTGCCAGCAGTGCCCAGAACTATGGCTACACCTTC | CASSAQNYGYTF
once | TRBJ2-5 | TRBV7-8 | TRBD2 | TGTGCCAGCAGCTTTAGCGGGGGGGAGCAGGAGACCCAGTACTTC | CASSFSGGEQETQYF
- | TRBJ2-7 | TRBV5-6 | TRBD1 | TGTGCCAGCAGCCCGGGACAGGGTAGCTACGAGCAGTACTTC | CASSPGQGSYEQYF
- | TRBJ2-1 | TRBV6-2/TRBV6-3 | - | TGTGCCAGCAGCCGGAGGGACAGCGCCTACAATGAGCAGTTCTTC | CASSRRDSAYNEQFF
- | TRBJ1-5 | TRBV29-1 | TRBD1 | TGCAGCGCTATAACAGGGGTAAATCAGCCCCAGCATTTT | CSAITGVNQPQHF
once | TRBJ2-3 | TRBV5-5 | - | TGTGCCAGCAGCTTGACAGGGAGCACAGATACGCAGTATTTT | CASSLTGSTDTQYF
once | TRBJ1-1 | TRBV5-1 | TRBD1 | TGCGCCAGCAGCTGGGGACAGATGGACACTGAAGCTTTCTTT | CASSWGQMDTEAFF
- | TRBJ1-4 | TRBV30 | - | TGTGCCTGGAGTGCCCCCGATGAAAAACTGTTTTTT | CAWSAPDEKLFF
- | TRBJ2-7 | TRBV29-1 | TRBD1 | TGCAGCGCAGTCGACAGGGGGCTCTCCCTCGAGCAGTACTTC | CSAVDRGLSLEQYF
once | TRBJ2-7 | TRBV11-1 | - | TGTGCCAGCAGACAAGCGGCAAGCGCAATCGCCGAGCAGTACTTC | CASRQAASAIAEQYF
few | TRBJ2-2 | TRBV5-1 | - | TGCGCCAGCAGCTTGGAACCGGGAGTAGGGAACACCGGGGAGCTGTTTTTT | CASSLEPGVGNTGELFF
- | TRBJ2-5 | TRBV11-3 | TRBD1 | TGTGCCAGCAGCTACACAGGGACAGAAGAGACCCAGTACTTC | CASSYTGTEETQYF
- | TRBJ2-5 | TRBV5-4 | TRBD1 | TGTGCCAGCGCTCGGAGGGGACAGGGGGGGGAGACCCAGTACTTC | CASARRGQGGETQYF
- | TRBJ2-5 | TRBV18 | TRBD2 | TGTGCCAGCTCACCACCTGGCCTAGCGGGGGCCCAAGAGACCCAGTACTTC | CASSPPGLAGAQETQYF